The 17 T cell receptor beta chains presented below share a single source sample, sequenced in a study of blood T cell repertoires in COVID-19. Using immunoSEQ multiplex PCR, the repertoire was profiled, and TCRdb retains in-frame clones only, with some absent. Of 100,000 to 110,000 clones in the sample, around 81% are singletons; the top ten hold around an eighth. The specimen was peripheral blood. Receptors were obtained from a man aged 50 to 60 with active or convalescent COVID-19.

V is TRBV11-3 and J is TRBJ1-1, with 8 positions matching TRBD1. Germline trimming cut 5 bases from V and 4 bases from J; bases unmatched to any gene: 15. This CDR3 is 17 amino acids long. CDR1 is SGHNT and CDR2 is YENEEA in the germline V gene. The CDR3 DNA reads as TGTGCCAGCAGCAAGACAGGGGCCGGGTTTTATGCCACTGAAGCTTTCTTT. This codes for CASSKTGAGFYATEAFF.

The chain links TRBV28 to TRBJ2-7, with D perhaps TRBD2 (6 bases). CDR3 size: 15 residues. Germline lookup yields CDR1 MDHEN and CDR2 SYDVKM. Trimming took 5 bases from V and 5 from J, leaving 19 bases between them. The CDR3 loop reads CASSTGGTDGNEQYF. The CDR3 bases are TGTGCCAGCAGTACAGGCGGGACGGATGGTAACGAGCAGTACTTC.

A few counts support this clone. The chain is built from TRBV6-1 and TRBJ1-2; possibly TRBD1 for D (5 bases). This CDR3 has 14 residues. Germline lookup yields CDR1 MNHNS and CDR2 SASEGT. V lost 0 bases and J 3 bases, leaving 8 bases between the germline ends. CDR3 in DNA: TGTGCCAGCAGTGAAGCGACAGTTGACTATGGCTACACCTTC. The encoded protein is CASSEATVDYGYTF.

This rearrangement joins TRBV6-5 to TRBJ2-1; a weak D match, TRBD2 (6 bases). Germline CDR1 and CDR2: MNHEY and SVGAGI. Trimming took 0 bases from V and 0 from J, leaving 9 bases between them. The CDR3 sequence is 16 residues long. CDR3 bases: TGTGCCAGCAGTTACTCGGCGGGGAGCTCCTACAATGAGCAGTTCTTC. Translated, it gives CASSYSAGSSYNEQFF.

The rearrangement uses TRBV30 and TRBJ1-6, with D perhaps matching TRBD1 (5 bases). The CDR3 is 15 residues long. V was pared by 2 bases and J by 3 bases, with 11 bases between. CDR1 is GTSNPN, CDR2 SVGIG, per germline (reference sequence). The CDR3, as DNA: TGTGCCTGGAGTACCTCAGGACACTATAATTCACCCCTCCACTTT. Amino acids: CAWSTSGHYNSPLHF.

This clone was detected once. The V gene is TRBV6-4, the J gene TRBJ2-2; 7 nucleotides match TRBD1. The trim removed 6 bases at V and 4 bases at J, leaving 5 bases unmatched. Germline CDR1 reads MRHNA; CDR2 reads SNTAGT. CDR3 length: 14 amino acids. The CDR3 sequence is CASSTGASTGELFF. CDR3 DNA: TGTGCCAGCAGCACAGGGGCATCCACCGGGGAGCTGTTTTTT.

This clone occurred a few times. The J gene is TRBJ2-1, the V gene TRBV7-6, with a possible D match to TRBD1 (6 bases). From germline, CDR1 is SGHVS and CDR2 FNYEAQ. The CDR3 is made up of 15 amino acids. The V and J ends lost 0 bases and 6 bases respectively, with 12 bases between them. The CDR3 loop is CASSLARGSVNEQFF. DNA for the CDR3: TGTGCCAGCAGCTTAGCGAGGGGGAGCGTCAATGAGCAGTTCTTC.

The chain combines TRBV19 with TRBJ2-2; 7 bases are shared with TRBD1. Germline V gene lookup returns CDR1 LNHDA and CDR2 SQIVND (reference sequence). The CDR3 spans 13 residues. The V segment lost 6 bases and the J segment 4 bases; nucleotides outside the gene matches: 2. The CDR3 is CASRTGFTGELFF. CDR3 in DNA: TGTGCCAGTAGGACAGGGTTCACCGGGGAGCTGTTTTTT.

This rearrangement joins TRBV7-3 to TRBJ2-7; TRBD2 agrees at 9 bases. Germline CDR1 reads SGHTA; CDR2 reads FQGTGA. The CDR3 contains 14 residues. With V trimmed by 0 bases and J by 7 bases, 4 bases remained unmatched. As DNA, the CDR3 is TGTGCCAGCAGCTTAACTAGCGGGAGTGGAGAGCAGTACTTC. Translated, it gives CASSLTSGSGEQYF.

The gene calls are TRBV7-3 and TRBJ1-1, with D possibly TRBD1 on 5 matching bases. Germline lookup yields CDR1 SGHTA and CDR2 FQGTGA. Trimming removed 2 bases from V and 1 base from J, with 5 bases in between. The CDR3 runs to 13 residues. In DNA, the CDR3 is TGTGCCAGCAGCTTACAGGGGAACACTGAAGCTTTCTTT. Residues: CASSLQGNTEAFF. The full variable domain, in which reference TRBV7-3 and TRBJ1-1 provide the parts outside the CDR3, is GAGVSQTPSNKVTEKGKYVELRCDPISGHTALYWYRQSLGQGPEFLIYFQGTGAADDSGLPNDRFFAVRPEGSVSTLKIQRTERGDSAVYLCASSLQGNTEAFFGQGTRLTVV.

For this clone: Additional DNA sequences in this sample encode the identical CDR3. The chain joins TRBV28 to TRBJ1-2; D ambiguous. Germline V gives CDR1 MDHEN, CDR2 SYDVKM. CDR3 size: 13 residues. Trimming took 2 bases from V and 5 from J, leaving 9 bases between them. The chain's CDR3 is CASSLGQNYGYTF. CDR3 DNA sequence: TGTGCCAGCAGTTTAGGGCAAAATTATGGCTACACCTTC.

The gene calls are TRBV3-1 (or the pseudogene TRBV3-2) and TRBJ1-4; 8 bases line up with TRBD1. The V segment lost 4 bases and the J segment 4 bases; nucleotides outside the gene matches: 5. The CDR3 has 15 amino acids. From germline, CDR1 is LGHDT and CDR2 YNNKEL (reference sequence). DNA for the CDR3: TGTGCCAGCAGCCGATGGGACAGGCATAATGAAAAACTGTTTTTT. Amino acids: CASSRWDRHNEKLFF.

The CDR3 spells CASSWLAGAGELFF. The CDR3 DNA reads TGTGCCAGCAGCTGGCTAGCGGGGGCCGGGGAGCTGTTTTTT. V and J are TRBV14 and TRBJ2-2, with TRBD2 identical over 10 bases. This CDR3 contains 14 residues. Per germline, CDR1 SGHDN and CDR2 FVKESK. V dropped 5 bases and J dropped 6; count of bases not matched to a gene: 3. Based on the CDR3 plus reference TRBV14 and TRBJ2-2, the full variable domain is EAGVTQFPSHSVIEKGQTVTLRCDPISGHDNLYWYRRVMGKEIKFLLHFVKESKQDESGMPNNRFLAERTGGTYSTLKVQPAELEDSGVYFCASSWLAGAGELFFGEGSRLTVL.

The J gene is TRBJ1-5, the V gene TRBV6-5; TRBD1 matches 7 bases. V gave up 3 bases and J gave up 6 bases; unmatched junction bases: 5. Per germline, CDR1 MNHEY and CDR2 SVGAGI. The CDR3 extends over 14 amino acids. The CDR3, as DNA: TGTGCCAGCAGTTATAGACAGGGAAGTCAGCCCCAGCATTTT. This gives the protein CASSYRQGSQPQHF.

V and J are TRBV10-3 and TRBJ1-2; the D is unclear. The germline V gene has CDR1 ENHRY and CDR2 SYGVKD. This CDR3 contains 11 residues. Trimming stripped 4 bases from V and 6 bases from J, with 6 bases between. Written as DNA, the CDR3 is TGTGCCATCAGTGGGCTTCATGGCTACACCTTC. Translation: CAISGLHGYTF.

The chain carries TRBV3-1 (or the pseudogene TRBV3-2) and TRBJ2-3, with TRBD2 identical over 10 bases. V shed 3 bases, J shed 3 bases, and the junction held 12 bases outside the gene matches. CDR1 LGHDT and CDR2 YNNKEL come from the germline V gene (reference sequence). The CDR3 is made up of 18 amino acids. CDR3 region: CASSHRRVAGGATDTQYF. DNA of the CDR3: TGTGCCAGCAGCCACCGGAGGGTAGCGGGAGGTGCGACAGATACGCAGTATTTT.

A note on this clone: Possible read error: a much larger clone is one base away. The J gene is TRBJ1-3, the V gene TRBV19; D may be TRBD1 (6 bases). Per the germline V gene, CDR1 is LNHDA and CDR2 is SQIVND (reference sequence). The CDR3 extends over 16 amino acids. The CDR3 coding sequence is TGTGTCAGTAGTACAACACAGGGTCCCTCTGGAAACACCATATATTTT. Encoded protein: CVSSTTQGPSGNTIYF.